A single sample gave rise to the 16 T cell receptor beta chains below, sequenced in a study of T cell responses to AZD1222 COVID-19 vaccine. Profiling relied on immunoSEQ multiplex PCR, and the TCRdb table lists in-frame clones only, not all of them. The sample carries about 25,000 clones, around 87% recorded once. The sample consisted of peripheral blood, taken 28 days after the second AZD1222 dose. The source is an adult who received the AZD1222 COVID-19 vaccine.

This clone appeared a single time. The chain employs TRBV11-2 and TRBJ1-5, with TRBD1 as a possible D gene (5 bases). Germline CDR1 SGHAT, CDR2 FQNNGV. This CDR3 comprises 17 residues. V was trimmed by 1 base and J by 0 bases, leaving 13 bases between them. CDR3 region: CASSLGTSPYSNQPQHF. In nucleotides, the CDR3 is TGTGCCAGCAGCTTAGGGACAAGCCCTTATAGCAATCAGCCCCAGCATTTT.

The chain employs TRBV27 and TRBJ2-1; 12 bases align to TRBD2. This CDR3 is 14 amino acids long. From germline, CDR1 is MNHEY and CDR2 SMNVEV (reference sequence). The trim removed 5 bases at V and 7 bases at J, leaving 3 bases unmatched. In DNA form, the CDR3 reads TGTGCCAGCAGTGTGACTAGCGGGGGAAATGAGCAGTTCTTC. Its translation is CASSVTSGGNEQFF.

In this sample, this clone turned up once. The chain uses TRBV2 and TRBJ2-3; a weak D match, TRBD1 (5 bases). The germline V gene has CDR1 SNHLY and CDR2 FYNNEI. CDR3 length equals 13 residues. V was cut by 6 bases and J by 0 bases, with 7 bases left in between. CDR3 protein: CASRWTSTDTQYF. The CDR3 nucleotides read TGTGCCAGCAGATGGACAAGCACAGATACGCAGTATTTT.

The gene calls are TRBV28 and TRBJ2-7, with 7 bases lining up with TRBD2. Germline lookup yields CDR1 MDHEN and CDR2 SYDVKM. Trimming cost V 6 bases and J 1 base; bases outside gene matches: 9. The CDR3 length is 15 residues. The CDR3 region is CASRDTSAGSYEQYF. CDR3 in DNA: TGTGCCAGCAGGGACACTAGCGCTGGTTCCTACGAGCAGTACTTC.

This clone was seen a single time. This CDR3 reads CASSVSGANYEQYF. Here the CDR3 DNA reads TGTGCCAGCAGCGTAAGCGGGGCCAACTACGAGCAGTACTTC. The chain combines TRBV9 with TRBJ2-7, with 7 nucleotides matching TRBD2. The CDR3 covers 14 residues. V lost 1 base and J lost 3; bases outside the gene matches: 4. Germline CDR1 and CDR2: SGDLS and YYNGEE.

The chain combines TRBV27 with TRBJ1-5; 9 bases are a match to TRBD1. The V segment lost 5 bases and the J segment 3 bases; nucleotides outside the gene matches: 5. The V gene's germline CDR1 is MNHEY and CDR2 SMNVEV (reference sequence). CDR3 length: 15 residues. Here the CDR3 reads CASSPHRGLNQPQHF. The CDR3 DNA is TGTGCCAGCAGTCCGCACAGGGGGCTCAATCAGCCCCAGCATTTT.

DNA of the CDR3: TGTGCCAGCAGTTTAAGGGTCTCTAGCGGGAGGAATATTTGGGCCAAAAACATTCAGTACTTC. This codes for CASSLRVSSGRNIWAKNIQYF. The rearrangement joins TRBV28 to TRBJ2-4; the match to TRBD2 covers 11 bases. V dropped 2 bases and J dropped 1; count of bases not matched to a gene: 16. The CDR3 is 21 amino acids. Germline V gene lookup returns CDR1 MDHEN and CDR2 SYDVKM.

The table lists this clone with a count of one. The gene calls are TRBV5-5 and TRBJ1-6; TRBD1 matches 9 bases. Germline CDR1 and CDR2: SGHKS and YYEKEE (reference sequence). The trim removed 4 bases at V and 0 bases at J, leaving 5 bases unmatched. The CDR3 runs 17 residues. In DNA form, the CDR3 reads TGTGCCAGCAGCGGAGGACAGGGGTTCTCCTATAATTCACCCCTCCACTTT. This encodes CASSGGQGFSYNSPLHF. The full variable domain, in which reference TRBV5-5 and TRBJ1-6 provide the parts outside the CDR3, is DAGVTQSPTHLIKTRGQQVTLRCSPISGHKSVSWYQQVLGQGPQFIFQYYEKEERGRGNFPDRFSARQFPNYSSELNVNALLLGDSALYLCASSGGQGFSYNSPLHFGNGTRLTVT.

J is TRBJ2-5 and V is TRBV5-4; 12 bases are shared with TRBD2. The CDR3 sequence is 16 residues long. The germline V gene has CDR1 SGHNT and CDR2 YYREEE (reference sequence). V was clipped by 4 bases and J by 4 bases; unmatched bases: 8. The CDR3 spells CASSPGLAGRRETQYF. The CDR3 nucleotides read TGTGCCAGCAGCCCCGGACTAGCGGGACGCAGAGAGACCCAGTACTTC.

The chain combines TRBV30 with TRBJ1-6, with D tentatively TRBD1 (6 bases). Germline CDR1 reads GTSNPN; CDR2 reads SVGIG (reference sequence). The CDR3 extends over 14 amino acids. V was trimmed by 5 bases and J by 6 bases, leaving 14 bases between them. The CDR3 nucleotides read TGTGCCTGGGGCCTTACAGGGAGTAATTCACCCCTCCACTTT. Its protein product is CAWGLTGSNSPLHF.

The chain is built from TRBV9 and TRBJ1-2, with 9 bases matching TRBD1. The CDR3 totals 14 residues. J lost 7 bases, V lost 4 bases, and 8 bases had no gene match. Germline CDR1 and CDR2: SGDLS and YYNGEE. The DNA for the CDR3 is TGTGCCAGCAGCCCCCTACAGGGGGCGAGTGGCTACACCTTC. Translated, it gives CASSPLQGASGYTF. Full variable domain (rest looked up from reference TRBV9 and TRBJ1-2): DSGVTQTPKHLITATGQRVTLRCSPRSGDLSVYWYQQSLDQGLQFLIQYYNGEERAKGNILERFSAQQFPDLHSELNLSSLELGDSALYFCASSPLQGASGYTFGSGTRLTVV.

V is TRBV4-1 and J is TRBJ1-1; TRBD1 aligns across 11 bases. Per the germline V gene, CDR1 is MGHRA and CDR2 is YSYEKL. V gave up 7 bases and J gave up 3 bases; unmatched junction bases: 13. The CDR3 is 17 residues long. The CDR3 DNA follows: TGCGCCAGCAACCACCGGACAGGGGGCGAAATACACACTGAAGCTTTCTTT. It codes for CASNHRTGGEIHTEAFF.

This clone was observed a handful of times. The chain uses TRBV29-1 and TRBJ2-1; the D is unclear. The CDR3 has 12 residues. Germline CDR1 SQVTM, CDR2 ANQGSEA. Trimming left V 7 bases short and J 3 bases short, with 10 bases between. The CDR3 DNA is TGCAGCGCCCCGGACGGCTACAATGAGCAGTTCTTC. Translation gives CSAPDGYNEQFF.

DNA of the CDR3: TGCGCCAGCAGGCATCCTACGACAGGGGAGTTGACTAGCGACTCCTACAATGAGCAGTTCTTC. This translates into CASRHPTTGELTSDSYNEQFF. The rearrangement uses TRBV5-1 and TRBJ2-1, with D possibly called TRBD1 or TRBD2 (8 bases each). The CDR3 length is 21 residues. V lost 5 bases, J lost 0 bases, and 30 bases lay in between. Germline assignment: CDR1 SGHRS and CDR2 YFSETQ.

This chain links TRBV7-6 with TRBJ1-1, with 7 bases fitting TRBD1. V was pared by 1 base and J by 0 bases, with 5 bases of the junction left unmatched. Per the germline V gene, CDR1 is SGHVS and CDR2 is FNYEAQ. CDR3 size: 16 residues. This CDR3 reads CASSLEGTVMNTEAFF. The DNA of the CDR3 is TGTGCCAGCAGCTTAGAAGGGACAGTCATGAACACTGAAGCTTTCTTT.

The chain recombines TRBV11-3 with TRBJ2-2, with D perhaps TRBD2 (6 bases). The CDR3 spans 15 residues. Trimming removed 5 bases from V and 7 bases from J, with 17 bases in between. The germline V gene encodes CDR1 SGHNT and CDR2 YENEEA. The CDR3 coding sequence is TGTGCCAGCAGCCCCGCCGGGACTCAGGTCGGGGAGCTGTTTTTT. This gives the protein CASSPAGTQVGELFF.